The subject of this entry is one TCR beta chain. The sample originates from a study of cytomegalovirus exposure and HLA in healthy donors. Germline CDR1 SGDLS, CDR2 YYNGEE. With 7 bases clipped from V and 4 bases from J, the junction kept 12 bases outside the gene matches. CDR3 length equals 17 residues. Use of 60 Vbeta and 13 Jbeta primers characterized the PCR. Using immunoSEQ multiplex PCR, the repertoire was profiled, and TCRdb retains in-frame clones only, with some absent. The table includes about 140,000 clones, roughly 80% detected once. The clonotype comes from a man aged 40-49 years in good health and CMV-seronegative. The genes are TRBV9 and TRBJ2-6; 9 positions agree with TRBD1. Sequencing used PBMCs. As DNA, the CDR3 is TGTGCCAGCGAACGGGACAGGGATGCTCTGGGGGCCAACGTCCTGACTTTC. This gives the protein CASERDRDALGANVLTF. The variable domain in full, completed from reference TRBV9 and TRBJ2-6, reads DSGVTQTPKHLITATGQRVTLRCSPRSGDLSVYWYQQSLDQGLQFLIQYYNGEERAKGNILERFSAQQFPDLHSELNLSSLELGDSALYFCASERDRDALGANVLTFGAGSRLTVL.